This TCR beta chain was identified in a study of blood T cell repertoires in COVID-19. Assay used: immunoSEQ multiplex PCR; TCRdb lists only in-frame clones, some missing. The sample consists of 250,000 or so clones, around 85% of them appearing once. This CDR3 spans 15 amino acids. CDR1 is SGHDT and CDR2 is YYEEEE in the germline V gene. V trimming: 0 bases; J trimming: 10 bases; junction bases outside the gene matches: 7. This clone was seen a single time. The sequence was obtained from a woman between 50 and 59 years old who had recovered from COVID-19. The chain has TRBV5-6 and TRBJ1-6; the match to TRBD1 covers 7 bases. Sequencing input: PBMCs or T cells enriched from blood (not recorded which). For the CDR3, the DNA is TGTGCCAGCAGCTTGGACAGGGGATTGGGCTCACCCCTCCACTTT. Encoded protein: CASSLDRGLGSPLHF.